The present T cell receptor (beta chain) was sequenced within a study of blood T cell repertoires in COVID-19. About the research overall: COVID-19 samples collected from the United States, Italy and Spain covered acute and convalescent phases. Sources were T cells, B-cell-depleted T cells, or PBMCs; the material itself was cDNA or gDNA.

Libraries were prepared by immunoSEQ multiplex PCR; TCRdb keeps only in-frame clonotypes and omits some of them. Among 400,000 or so clones listed, more than 75% were seen once. Germline lookup yields CDR1 LNHDA and CDR2 SQIVND (reference sequence). This CDR3 comprises 12 residues. V was shortened by 5 bases and J by 8 bases, with 12 bases between the two germline ends. The sequenced material came from peripheral blood. This TCR was recovered from a human donor in a cohort sampled during active COVID-19. This sequence joins TRBV19 and TRBJ1-1; no definite D call. In nucleotides, the CDR3 is TGTGCCAGTAGTGGAGCGGTGTCAGAAGCTTTCTTT. Its protein is CASSGAVSEAFF. The full variable domain, in which reference TRBV19 and TRBJ1-1 provide the parts outside the CDR3, is DGGITQSPKYLFRKEGQNVTLSCEQNLNHDAMYWYRQDPGQGLRLIYYSQIVNDFQKGDIAEGYSVSREKKESFPLTVTSAQKNPTAFYLCASSGAVSEAFFGQGTRLTVV.